This TCR beta chain derives from a study of blood T cell repertoires in COVID-19. The assay was immunoSEQ multiplex PCR, and TCRdb's table has in-frame clones only and misses some. This table has more than 300,000 clones, 85% to 90% appearing once. CDR1 is ENHRY, CDR2 SYGVKD, per germline. Trimming pared 10 bases from V and 7 bases from J, leaving 14 bases between. CDR3 length equals 12 residues. The sequenced sample was PBMCs or T cells enriched from blood (not recorded which). The receptor was isolated from a young woman who had recovered from COVID-19. The chain links TRBV10-3 to TRBJ2-1, with D hard to call. This CDR3 reads CATKTGSNEQFF. The CDR3 DNA reads TGTGCCACGAAGACCGGGTCAAATGAGCAGTTCTTC.